Described below is a single T cell receptor beta chain sequence and its context. These data come from a study of T cell changes during pregnancy in multiple sclerosis. Clones were read by immunoSEQ multiplex PCR, and TCRdb kept only the in-frame ones, dropping some. The top ten hold just over 2% of the sample, which has 75,000 to 100,000 clones, 85% to 95% seen once. The CDR3 is made up of 13 amino acids. CDR1 SGHRS and CDR2 YFSETQ come from the germline V gene. The junction had 2 bases not matched to a gene; V was cut back by 7 bases and J by 0 bases. The sequence was obtained from a female donor with multiple sclerosis, enrolled in a pregnancy study. The starting material was peripheral blood, obtained after pregnancy. The V and J genes are TRBV5-1 and TRBJ2-3; TRBD2 matches 7 bases. CDR3 nucleotides: TGCGCCAGCGGGGACTACAGCACAGATACGCAGTATTTT. This codes for CASGDYSTDTQYF.